This entry concerns a single T cell receptor beta chain. Looked up from germline, CDR1 is MNHEY and CDR2 is SVGAGI. The CDR3 is 16 amino acids. Germline trimming cut 2 bases from V and 0 bases from J; bases unmatched to any gene: 5. This sample was included in a study of blood T cell repertoires in COVID-19. On the study more broadly: The United States, Italy and Spain provided the acute and convalescent COVID-19 samples. In each case, the material was cDNA or gDNA derived from T cells, B-cell-depleted T cells, or PBMCs.

TCRdb keeps only in-frame clones here, not all; method: immunoSEQ multiplex PCR. The data hold approximately 270,000 clones, with 70% to 90% observed a single time. The age range of participants was about 18 to 89 years, with residence in under 30 US areas. Recovered participants had two consecutive negative NP/OP PCR tests, healthcare professional clearance, or symptom resolution. The sequencing input was PBMCs or T cells enriched from blood (not recorded which). The receptor was derived from a woman in her forties or fifties who had recovered from COVID-19. The genes are TRBV6-5 and TRBJ2-7; 9 nucleotides agree with TRBD1. CDR3 in amino acids: CASSYLTGQGSYEQYF. The CDR3 nucleotides read TGTGCCAGCAGTTACCTCACGGGACAGGGCTCCTACGAGCAGTACTTC.